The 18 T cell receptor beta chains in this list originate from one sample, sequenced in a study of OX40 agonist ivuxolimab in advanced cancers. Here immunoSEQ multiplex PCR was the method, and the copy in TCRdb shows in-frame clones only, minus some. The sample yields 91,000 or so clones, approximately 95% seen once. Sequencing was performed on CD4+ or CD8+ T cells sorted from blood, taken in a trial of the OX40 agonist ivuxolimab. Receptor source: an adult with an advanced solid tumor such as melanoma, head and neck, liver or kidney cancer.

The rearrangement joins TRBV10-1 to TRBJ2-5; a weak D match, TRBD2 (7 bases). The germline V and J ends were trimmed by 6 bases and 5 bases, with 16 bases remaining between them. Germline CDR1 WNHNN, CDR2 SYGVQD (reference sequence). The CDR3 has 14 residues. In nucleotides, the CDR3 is TGCGCCAGCAGCCCTAGGGGGGGCAGGGAGACCCAGTACTTC. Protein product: CASSPRGGRETQYF.

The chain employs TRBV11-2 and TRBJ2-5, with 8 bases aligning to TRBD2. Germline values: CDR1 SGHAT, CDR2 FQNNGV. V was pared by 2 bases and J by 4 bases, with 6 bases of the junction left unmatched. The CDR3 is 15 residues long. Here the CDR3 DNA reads TGTGCCAGCAGCTTATCGGCGGGGGGCAGAGAGACCCAGTACTTC. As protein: CASSLSAGGRETQYF.

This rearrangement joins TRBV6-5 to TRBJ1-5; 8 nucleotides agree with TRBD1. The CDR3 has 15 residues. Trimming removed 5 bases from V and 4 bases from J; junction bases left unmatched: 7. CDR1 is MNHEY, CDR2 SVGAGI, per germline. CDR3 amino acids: CASSPQGAGNQPQHF. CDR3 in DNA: TGTGCCAGCAGTCCTCAGGGGGCAGGGAATCAGCCCCAGCATTTT.

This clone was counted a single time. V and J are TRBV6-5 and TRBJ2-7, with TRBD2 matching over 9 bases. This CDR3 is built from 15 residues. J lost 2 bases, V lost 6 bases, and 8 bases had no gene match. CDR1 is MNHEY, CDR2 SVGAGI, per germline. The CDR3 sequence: CASSPTSGQTYEQYF. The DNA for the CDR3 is TGTGCCAGCAGCCCCACTAGCGGGCAAACCTACGAGCAGTACTTC.

CDR3 residues: CASSETHKDGYTF. For the CDR3, the DNA is TGTGCCAGCAGTGAAACCCACAAGGATGGCTACACCTTC. The chain recombines TRBV6-1 with TRBJ1-2; D call uncertain. Germline V lookup: CDR1 MNHNS, CDR2 SASEGT. The V gene lost 2 bases and the J gene lost 6 bases, with 10 bases spanning the gap. The CDR3 contains 13 residues.

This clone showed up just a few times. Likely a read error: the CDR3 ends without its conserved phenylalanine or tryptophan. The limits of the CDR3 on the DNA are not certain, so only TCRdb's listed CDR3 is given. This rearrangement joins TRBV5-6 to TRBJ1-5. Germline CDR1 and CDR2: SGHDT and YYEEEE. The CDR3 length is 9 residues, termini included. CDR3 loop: CASSPWGRH.

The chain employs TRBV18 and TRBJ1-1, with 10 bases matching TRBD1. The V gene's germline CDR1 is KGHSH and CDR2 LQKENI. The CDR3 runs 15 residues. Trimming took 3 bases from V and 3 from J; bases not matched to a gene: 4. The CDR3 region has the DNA TGTGCCAGCTCACCCGGGACAGGGGCAGACACTGAAGCTTTCTTT. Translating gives CASSPGTGADTEAFF. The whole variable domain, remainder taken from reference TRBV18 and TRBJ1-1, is NAGVMQNPRHLVRRRGQEARLRCSPMKGHSHVYWYRQLPEEGLKFMVYLQKENIIDESGMPKERFSAEFPKEGPSILRIQQVVRGDSAAYFCASSPGTGADTEAFFGQGTRLTVV.

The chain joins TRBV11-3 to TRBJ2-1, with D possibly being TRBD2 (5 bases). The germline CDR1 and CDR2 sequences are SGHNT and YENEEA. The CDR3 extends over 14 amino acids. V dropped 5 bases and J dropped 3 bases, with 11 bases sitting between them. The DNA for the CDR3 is TGTGCCAGCAGCGAAAATAGCGACTACAATGAGCAGTTCTTC. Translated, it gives CASSENSDYNEQFF.

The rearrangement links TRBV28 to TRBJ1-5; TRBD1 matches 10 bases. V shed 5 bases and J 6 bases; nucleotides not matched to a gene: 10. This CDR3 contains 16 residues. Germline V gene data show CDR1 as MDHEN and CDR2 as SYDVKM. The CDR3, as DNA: TGTGCCAGCAGTCCCCCCGGGACAGGGGTGTTTCAGCCCCAGCATTTT. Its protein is CASSPPGTGVFQPQHF. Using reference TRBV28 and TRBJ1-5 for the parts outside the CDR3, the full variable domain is DVKVTQSSRYLVKRTGEKVFLECVQDMDHENMFWYRQDPGLGLRLIYFSYDVKMKEKGDIPEGYSVSREKKERFSLILESASTNQTSMYLCASSPPGTGVFQPQHFGDGTRLSIL.

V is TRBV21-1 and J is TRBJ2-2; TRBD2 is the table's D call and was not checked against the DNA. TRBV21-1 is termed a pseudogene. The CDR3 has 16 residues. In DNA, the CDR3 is TGTGCCAGCAGCAAAGGCGCTAGCGGAGGTACCGGGGAGCTGTTTTTT. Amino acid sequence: CASSKGASGGTGELFF.

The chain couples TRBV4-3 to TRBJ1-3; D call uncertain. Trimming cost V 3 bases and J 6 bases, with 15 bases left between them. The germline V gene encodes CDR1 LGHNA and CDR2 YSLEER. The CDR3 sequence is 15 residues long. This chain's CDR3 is CASSQNSLPENTIYF. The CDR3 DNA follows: TGCGCCAGCAGCCAGAACAGCCTTCCTGAAAACACCATATATTTT.

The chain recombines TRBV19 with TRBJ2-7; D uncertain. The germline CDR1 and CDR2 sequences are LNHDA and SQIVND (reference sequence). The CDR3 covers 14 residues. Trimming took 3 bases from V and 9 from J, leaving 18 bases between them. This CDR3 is CASSIGLEHGGQYF. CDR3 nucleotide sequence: TGTGCCAGTAGTATCGGCCTAGAACACGGCGGGCAGTACTTC.

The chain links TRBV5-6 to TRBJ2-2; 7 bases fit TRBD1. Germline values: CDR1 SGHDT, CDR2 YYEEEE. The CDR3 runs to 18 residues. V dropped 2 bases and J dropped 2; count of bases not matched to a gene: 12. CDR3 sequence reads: CASSFRHTGQVNTGELFF. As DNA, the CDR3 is TGTGCCAGCAGCTTCCGGCATACCGGACAGGTCAACACCGGGGAGCTGTTTTTT.

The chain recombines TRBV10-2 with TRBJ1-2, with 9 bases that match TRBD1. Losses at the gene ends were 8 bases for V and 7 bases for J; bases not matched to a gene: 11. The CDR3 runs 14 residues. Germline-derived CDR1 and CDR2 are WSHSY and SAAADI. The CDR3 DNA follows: TGCGCCAGCGCCCCCCGACAGGGGGAGGCTGGCTACACCTTC. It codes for CASAPRQGEAGYTF.

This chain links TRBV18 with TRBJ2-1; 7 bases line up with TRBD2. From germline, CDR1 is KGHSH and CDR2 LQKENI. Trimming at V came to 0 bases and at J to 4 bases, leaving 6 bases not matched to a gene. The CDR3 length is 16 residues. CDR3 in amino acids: CASSPPFPSGYNEQFF. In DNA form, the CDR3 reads TGTGCCAGCTCACCACCGTTTCCTAGCGGATACAATGAGCAGTTCTTC.

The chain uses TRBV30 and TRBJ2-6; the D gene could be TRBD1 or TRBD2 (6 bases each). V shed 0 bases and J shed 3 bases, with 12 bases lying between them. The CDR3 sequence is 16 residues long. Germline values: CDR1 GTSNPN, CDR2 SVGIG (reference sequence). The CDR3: CAWSVGGGNGANVLTF. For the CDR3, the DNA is TGTGCCTGGAGTGTTGGAGGGGGAAATGGGGCCAACGTCCTGACTTTC.

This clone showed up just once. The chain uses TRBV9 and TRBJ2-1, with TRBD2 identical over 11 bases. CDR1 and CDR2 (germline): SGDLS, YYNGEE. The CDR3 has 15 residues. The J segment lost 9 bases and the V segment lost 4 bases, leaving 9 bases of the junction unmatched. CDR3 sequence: CASSPEELAGAEQFF. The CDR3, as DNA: TGTGCCAGCAGCCCCGAGGAACTAGCGGGAGCTGAGCAGTTCTTC.

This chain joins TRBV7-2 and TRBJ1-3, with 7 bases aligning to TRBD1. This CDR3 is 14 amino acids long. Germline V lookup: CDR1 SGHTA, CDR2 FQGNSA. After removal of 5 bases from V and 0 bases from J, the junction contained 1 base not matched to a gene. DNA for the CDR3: TGTGCCAGCAGCCGGACAGGCTCTGGAAACACCATATATTTT. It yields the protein CASSRTGSGNTIYF.